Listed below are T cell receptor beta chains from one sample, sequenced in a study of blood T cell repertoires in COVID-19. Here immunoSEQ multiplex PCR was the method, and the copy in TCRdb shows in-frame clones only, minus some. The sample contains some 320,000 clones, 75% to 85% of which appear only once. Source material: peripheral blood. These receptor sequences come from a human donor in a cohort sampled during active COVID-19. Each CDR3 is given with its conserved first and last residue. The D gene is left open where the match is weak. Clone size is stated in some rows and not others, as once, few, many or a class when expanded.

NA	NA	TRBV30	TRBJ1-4	TGTGCCTGGAGCCCCCATAATGAAAAACTGTTTTTT	CAWSPHNEKLFF
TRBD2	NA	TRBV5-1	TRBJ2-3	TGCGCCAGCAGCTTGGGCGGGGGGCCAGATACGCAGTATTTT	CASSLGGGPDTQYF
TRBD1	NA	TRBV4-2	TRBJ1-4	TGTGCCAGCAGCCAAGGGGACAGGTCAACTAATGAAAAACTGTTTTTT	CASSQGDRSTNEKLFF
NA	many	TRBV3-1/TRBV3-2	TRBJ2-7	TGTGCCAGCAGCCAAGATACATCCTACGAGCAGTACTTC	CASSQDTSYEQYF
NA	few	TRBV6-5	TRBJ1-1	TGTGCCAGCAACCAGGGTTCCGGCACTGAAGCTTTCTTT	CASNQGSGTEAFF
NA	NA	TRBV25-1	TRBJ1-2	TGTGCCAGCAGATCTGGGCCCCCCTCTTATGGCTACACCTTC	CASRSGPPSYGYTF
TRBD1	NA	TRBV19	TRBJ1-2	TGTGCCAGTAGTCTTCCCGGGACAGGCCCCTATGGCTACACCTTC	CASSLPGTGPYGYTF
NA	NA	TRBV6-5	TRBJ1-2	TGTGCCAGCAGCGGGGTGAAGGGCTACACCTTC	CASSGVKGYTF
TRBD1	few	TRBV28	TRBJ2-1	TGTGCCATCCGTCGACAGGGGCTCCCGAATGAGCAGTTCTTC	CAIRRQGLPNEQFF
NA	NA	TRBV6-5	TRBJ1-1	TGTGCCAGCAGACAAAAGGGGCCGGAAGCTTTCTTT	CASRQKGPEAFF
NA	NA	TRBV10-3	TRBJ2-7	TGTGCCATCAGTTCGACTGAGTACGAGCAGTACTTC	CAISSTEYEQYF
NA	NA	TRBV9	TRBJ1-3	TGTGCCAGCAGCGCGTCTCCGGGACTCGGAAACACCATATATTTT	CASSASPGLGNTIYF
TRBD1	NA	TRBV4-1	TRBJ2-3	TGCGCCAGCAGCCTTAACCAGGACAGGGAAAGCACAGATACGCAGTATTTT	CASSLNQDRESTDTQYF
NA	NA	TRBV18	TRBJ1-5	TGTGCCAGCTCCCTCCTCCCAACAGTTAGCAATCAGCCCCAGCATTTT	CASSLLPTVSNQPQHF
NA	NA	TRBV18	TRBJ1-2	TGTGCCAGCTCACCACTTGACCCCGGGAGAGGAGGCTACACCTTC	CASSPLDPGRGGYTF
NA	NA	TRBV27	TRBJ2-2	TGTGCCAGCAGTTTTCGGGGTGACACCGGGGAGCTGTTTTTT	CASSFRGDTGELFF
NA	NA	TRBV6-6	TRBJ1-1	TGTGCCAGCAGTTACATGGCCACAGTCACTGAAGCTTTCTTT	CASSYMATVTEAFF
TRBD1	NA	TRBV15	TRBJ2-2	TGTGCCACCAGCAGAGACATACCCGGGACAGGCGAGAACACCGGGGAGCTGTTTTTT	CATSRDIPGTGENTGELFF
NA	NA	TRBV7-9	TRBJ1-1	TGTGCCAGCAGCTATTCTTACGGGGTCACTGAAGCTTTCTTT	CASSYSYGVTEAFF
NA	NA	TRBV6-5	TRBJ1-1	TGTGCCAGCAGTTACTTAGCTAGGGGTGTAGGAGCTTTCTTT	CASSYLARGVGAFF
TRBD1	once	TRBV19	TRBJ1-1	TGTGCCAGTAGTCTCCGGGACAGAGAAGCTTTCTTT	CASSLRDREAFF
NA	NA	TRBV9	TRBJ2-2	TGTGCCAGCGAGGGACACGCGAACACCGGGGAGCTGTTTTTT	CASEGHANTGELFF
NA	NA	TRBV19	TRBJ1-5	TGTGCCAGCTCCATAGAGAATAGCAATCAGCCCCAGCATTTT	CASSIENSNQPQHF
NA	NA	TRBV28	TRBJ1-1	TGTGCCAGCAGTTTGACGGGGTACACTGAAGCTTTCTTT	CASSLTGYTEAFF
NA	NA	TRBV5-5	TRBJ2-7	TGTGCCAGCAGCTTGGGGAGCGTGAACGAGCAGTACTTC	CASSLGSVNEQYF
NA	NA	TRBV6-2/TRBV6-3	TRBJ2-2	TGTGCCAGCAGCCGCGGAGGAGCGGCGAACACCGGGGAGCTGTTTTTT	CASSRGGAANTGELFF
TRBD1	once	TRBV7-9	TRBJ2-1	TGTGCCAGCACTACCGGGACAGTGTCCTACAATGAGCAGTTCTTC	CASTTGTVSYNEQFF
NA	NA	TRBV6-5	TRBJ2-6	TGTGCCAGCAGTTCAGGGGCCTCTGGGGCCAACGTCCTGACTTTC	CASSSGASGANVLTF
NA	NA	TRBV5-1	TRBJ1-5	TGCGCCAGCAGCTTGGGGGGGCAGTTTAGCAATCAGCCCCAGCATTTT	CASSLGGQFSNQPQHF
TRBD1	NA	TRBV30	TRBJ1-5	TGTGCCTGGAGTGTGAGGTACAGGGGAGTAGGTCAGCCCCAGCATTTT	CAWSVRYRGVGQPQHF
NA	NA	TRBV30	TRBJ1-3	TGTGCCTGGAGTGAAACAGAGTCCTCTGGAAACACCATATATTTT	CAWSETESSGNTIYF
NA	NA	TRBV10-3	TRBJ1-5	TGTGCCATCAGTGAGGGTTCAGGGTCAAATCAGCCCCAGCATTTT	CAISEGSGSNQPQHF
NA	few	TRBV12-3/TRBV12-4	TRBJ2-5	TGTGCCAGCAGTCGCGAAGAGACCCAGTACTTC	CASSREETQYF
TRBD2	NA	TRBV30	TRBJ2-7	TGTGCCTGGAGGTTCCTAGCGGGGTCGTCCGTCGAGCAGTACTTC	CAWRFLAGSSVEQYF
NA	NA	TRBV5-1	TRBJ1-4	TGCGCCAGCAGCACCGGGACACGGAACGAAAAACTGTTTTTT	CASSTGTRNEKLFF
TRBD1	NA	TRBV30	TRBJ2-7	TGTGCCTGGAGGGAAAGACAGGGGTTAAACCTTAAAGGGCAGTACTTC	CAWRERQGLNLKGQYF
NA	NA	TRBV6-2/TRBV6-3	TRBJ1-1	TGTGCCAGCAGTTACGGGGCCCCCGGGCCCTCAGCTTTCTTT	CASSYGAPGPSAFF
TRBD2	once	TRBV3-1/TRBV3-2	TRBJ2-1	TGTGCCAGCAGCCAAAGGATGAGCGGGGGGACGACCAACAATGAGCAGTTCTTC	CASSQRMSGGTTNNEQFF
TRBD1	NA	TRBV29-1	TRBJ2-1	TGCAGCGTTGCCGAACAGGGGGAGAATGAGCAGTTCTTC	CSVAEQGENEQFF
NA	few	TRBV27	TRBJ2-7	TGTGCCACGAGTACGGCAGGGGGAGGCTACGAGCAGTACTTC	CATSTAGGGYEQYF
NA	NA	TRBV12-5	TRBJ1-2	TGTGCTAGTGGACCCCACAGGGTGGATGGCTACACCTTC	CASGPHRVDGYTF
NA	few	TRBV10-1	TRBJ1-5	TGCGCCAGCAGTAGAGGGGGTCAGCCCCAGCATTTT	CASSRGGQPQHF